This entry lists 29 T cell receptor beta chains sequenced from one sample in a study of graft-versus-host responses after intestinal transplantation listed by TCRdb under 2021. Library generation was performed with the immunoSEQ multiplex PCR assay. TCRdb stores this immuneACCESS table with in-frame sequences only. Part of the clones is absent; in the studies checked, under half of the shortfall reflects unresolved V genes, and no reason is known for the rest. The sample profile shows around 30,000 clones; around nine tenths of them were found once. The ten largest clonotypes hold about 9.9% of the sample. The sequences come from PBMCs, collected nearly 470 days after intestinal transplantation. The receptor set was obtained from a human patient who received an intestinal transplant, so some T cells may come from the graft donor.

This clone was seen only a few times. The chain is built from TRBV6-6 and TRBJ1-5; tentatively, D is TRBD1 (5 bases). With 6 bases removed from V and 15 bases from J, the gap between germline ends came to 12 bases. This CDR3 has 10 residues. Looked up from germline, CDR1 is MNHNY and CDR2 is SVGAGI (reference sequence). The CDR3 reads CASSPRDRHF. CDR3 coding DNA: TGTGCCAGCAGCCCCCGGGACCGGCATTTT.

The chain combines TRBV15 with TRBJ1-2, with a possible D match to TRBD1 (5 bases). V was cut by 1 base and J by 8 bases, with 11 bases left in between. The CDR3 spans 13 residues. The germline V gene encodes CDR1 LNHNV and CDR2 YYDKDF (reference sequence). DNA for the CDR3: TGTGCCACCAGCAGAGGGAACAGGAGGGGCTACACCTTC. Its translation is CATSRGNRRGYTF.

The rearrangement joins TRBV5-1 to TRBJ2-7; D may be TRBD2 (5 bases). The germline V and J ends were trimmed by 3 bases and 3 bases, with 13 bases remaining between them. Germline CDR1 reads SGHRS; CDR2 reads YFSETQ. CDR3 length equals 14 residues. The CDR3 here is CASSSIHGDYEQYF. For the CDR3, the DNA is TGCGCCAGCAGCTCGATTCACGGGGACTACGAGCAGTACTTC.

V usage is TRBV13 and J usage is TRBJ2-6, with TRBD1 matching over 8 bases. After removal of 5 bases from V and 2 bases from J, the junction contained 11 bases not matched to a gene. The germline gives CDR1 PRHDT, CDR2 FYEKMQ (reference sequence). This CDR3 has 18 amino acids. CDR3 in DNA: TGTGCCAGCAGCCTGACCGGACAGGGATTAACTGGGGCCAACGTCCTGACTTTC. It specifies CASSLTGQGLTGANVLTF.

The CDR3 DNA reads as TGTGCCAGCAGTACAAGGGTAGCTACACCATCCGACAATGAGCAGTTCTTC. This codes for CASSTRVATPSDNEQFF. The rearrangement uses TRBV21-1 and TRBJ2-1. TRBV21-1 counts as a pseudogene. CDR3 length equals 17 residues.

The chain recombines TRBV4-2 with TRBJ2-3, with 7 positions matching TRBD2. Unmatched junction bases numbered 4, after V lost 5 bases and J lost 2 bases. The CDR3 totals 14 residues. Germline V lookup: CDR1 LGHNA, CDR2 YNFKEQ. CDR3 in amino acids: CASSSSGLTDTQYF. The CDR3 bases are TGTGCCAGCAGCTCTAGCGGACTCACAGATACGCAGTATTTT.

The chain joins TRBV27 to TRBJ2-6; 8 bases align to TRBD1. V shed 4 bases, J shed 2 bases, and the junction held 7 bases outside the gene matches. The CDR3 is 17 amino acids. Germline V lookup: CDR1 MNHEY, CDR2 SMNVEV (reference sequence). The CDR3 DNA reads as TGTGCCAGCAGTTCAACATCCAGGGGGCCTGGGGCCAACGTCCTGACTTTC. Its protein product is CASSSTSRGPGANVLTF.

This sequence joins TRBV11-2 and TRBJ2-2; TRBD1 agrees at 9 bases. The junction had 7 bases not matched to a gene; V was cut back by 5 bases and J by 3 bases. The CDR3 contains 16 residues. The germline V gene encodes CDR1 SGHAT and CDR2 FQNNGV. CDR3 nucleotides: TGTGCCAGCAGCCCAAGACAGGGGGTCGACACCGGGGAGCTGTTTTTT. The encoded protein is CASSPRQGVDTGELFF.

The V and J genes are TRBV7-6 and TRBJ2-3; TRBD1 aligns across 11 bases. V lost 2 bases to trimming and J lost 4 bases; unmatched junction nucleotides: 5. The germline V gene encodes CDR1 SGHVS and CDR2 FNYEAQ. This CDR3 is 16 amino acids long. CDR3 protein: CASSLRRDRGSDTQYF. CDR3 nucleotides: TGTGCCAGCAGCTTAAGGCGGGACAGGGGGTCAGATACGCAGTATTTT.

This clone was counted only a few times. The gene calls are TRBV15 and TRBJ1-2; tentatively, D is TRBD1 (5 bases). The CDR3 contains 14 residues. Germline V CDR1 and CDR2: LNHNV, YYDKDF (reference sequence). The V end was cut by 3 bases, the J end by 5 bases, with 13 bases between. The CDR3 region is CATSRDQGGYGYTF. CDR3 nucleotides: TGTGCCACCAGCAGGGACCAGGGAGGGTATGGCTACACCTTC. The variable domain in full, with the rest retrieved from reference TRBV15 and TRBJ1-2, is DAMVIQNPRYQVTQFGKPVTLSCSQTLNHNVMYWYQQKSSQAPKLLFHYYDKDFNNEADTPDNFQSRRPNTSFCFLDIRSPGLGDTAMYLCATSRDQGGYGYTFGSGTRLTVV.

The rearrangement joins TRBV5-4 to TRBJ1-2; no definite D call. V lost 5 bases and J lost 0, with 8 bases in between. The CDR3 length is 13 residues. Germline CDR1 and CDR2: SGHNT and YYREEE (reference sequence). In nucleotides, the CDR3 is TGTGCCAGCAGTCCTACAGCTAACTATGGCTACACCTTC. Translated: CASSPTANYGYTF. Drawing the rest from reference TRBV5-4 and TRBJ1-2, the complete variable domain is ETGVTQSPTHLIKTRGQQVTLRCSSQSGHNTVSWYQQALGQGPQFIFQYYREEENGRGNFPPRFSGLQFPNYSSELNVNALELDDSALYLCASSPTANYGYTFGSGTRLTVV.

The chain couples TRBV27 to TRBJ2-7; TRBD1 matches 7 bases. Germline lookup yields CDR1 MNHEY and CDR2 SMNVEV (reference sequence). This CDR3 has 13 residues. V dropped 2 bases and J dropped 4; count of bases not matched to a gene: 2. CDR3 in amino acids: CASSLNRGYEQYF. In DNA, the CDR3 is TGTGCCAGCAGTTTAAACAGGGGTTACGAGCAGTACTTC.

The J gene is TRBJ1-2, the V gene TRBV18; D is unclear. This CDR3 contains 13 residues. CDR1 is KGHSH and CDR2 is LQKENI in the germline V gene. Trimming left V 1 base short and J 3 bases short, with 6 bases between. Here the CDR3 reads CASSPQGYYGYTF. As DNA, the CDR3 is TGTGCCAGCTCACCACAGGGATACTATGGCTACACCTTC.

The chain recombines TRBV6-6 with TRBJ1-2, with D hard to call. Germline CDR1 and CDR2: MNHNY and SVGAGI (reference sequence). There are 13 residues in the CDR3. V was cut by 8 bases and J by 4 bases, with 14 bases left in between. The CDR3: CASGAGKAYGYTF. In DNA, the CDR3 is TGTGCCAGCGGAGCCGGGAAGGCCTATGGCTACACCTTC.

The V gene is TRBV6-6, the J gene TRBJ1-2; maybe TRBD1 (5 bases). Between the trimmed V and J ends, which lost 2 bases and 4 bases, there was a span of 11 bases. Germline V gene lookup returns CDR1 MNHNY and CDR2 SVGAGI (reference sequence). The CDR3 has 14 amino acids. The CDR3 DNA sequence: TGTGCCAGCAGTTACGGGGCGGATTTCTATGGCTACACCTTC. Translated: CASSYGADFYGYTF.

This clone has just a few counts. The V gene is TRBV19, the J gene TRBJ1-1; D gene ambiguous. V was pared by 7 bases and J by 1 base, with 22 bases between. This CDR3 is built from 17 residues. The germline gives CDR1 LNHDA, CDR2 SQIVND (reference sequence). The CDR3 DNA follows: TGTGCCAGTACCTCTCGCCTGGGTCGAAAAGAGAACACTGAAGCTTTCTTT. It yields the protein CASTSRLGRKENTEAFF. The variable domain in full, with the rest retrieved from reference TRBV19 and TRBJ1-1, is DGGITQSPKYLFRKEGQNVTLSCEQNLNHDAMYWYRQDPGQGLRLIYYSQIVNDFQKGDIAEGYSVSREKKESFPLTVTSAQKNPTAFYLCASTSRLGRKENTEAFFGQGTRLTVV.

This rearrangement joins TRBV5-8 to TRBJ2-1; 10 bases map to TRBD2. From germline, CDR1 is SGHTS and CDR2 YDEGEE. There are 15 residues in the CDR3. The trim removed 0 bases at V and 12 bases at J, leaving 9 bases unmatched. CDR3 protein: CASSLVSLAGMWQFF. Here the CDR3 DNA reads TGTGCCAGCAGCTTGGTTTCACTAGCGGGAATGTGGCAGTTCTTC.

This clone was seen a handful of times. V gene TRBV2 combines with J gene TRBJ1-5; D ambiguous. Germline CDR1 reads SNHLY; CDR2 reads FYNNEI. The V end was cut by 5 bases, the J end by 1 base, with 12 bases between. This CDR3 region has 15 residues. The chain's CDR3 is CASSPGRRSNQPQHF. Here the CDR3 DNA reads TGTGCCAGCAGTCCCGGGAGGCGGAGCAATCAGCCCCAGCATTTT.

J is TRBJ2-1 and V is TRBV19; 9 bases map to TRBD2. With V trimmed by 3 bases and J by 4 bases, 1 base remained unmatched. There are 14 residues in the CDR3. Looked up from germline, CDR1 is LNHDA and CDR2 is SQIVND (reference sequence). DNA for the CDR3: TGTGCCAGTAGTATTAGCGGGAGTTACAATGAGCAGTTCTTC. Its translation is CASSISGSYNEQFF.

The rearrangement links TRBV7-9 to TRBJ1-4; TRBD1 might be the D (5 bases). The CDR3 is 14 residues long. With 3 bases removed from V and 11 bases from J, the gap between germline ends came to 16 bases. The germline V gene has CDR1 SEHNR and CDR2 FQNEAQ (reference sequence). The CDR3 region has the DNA TGTGCCAGCAGCTTGAACAGGCAGCAGGCGAAACTGTTTTTT. This sequence encodes CASSLNRQQAKLFF.

The chain recombines TRBV25-1 with TRBJ2-2; no firm D call. This CDR3 is built from 13 residues. V lost 7 bases and J lost 3, with 9 bases in between. Germline V gene sequence: CDR1 MGHDK, CDR2 SYGVNS. The CDR3 region is CASTGLHTGELFF. As DNA, the CDR3 is TGTGCCAGCACCGGCCTTCACACCGGGGAGCTGTTTTTT.

This clone is a singleton in its sample. The chain combines TRBV6-1 with TRBJ1-6; D is unclear. V lost 6 bases, J lost 8 bases, and 8 bases lay in between. This CDR3 has 12 residues. In germline, CDR1 is MNHNS, CDR2 SASEGT. The CDR3 nucleotides are TGTGCCAGCAGGGCAAGGGATTCACCCCTCCACTTT. Translating gives CASRARDSPLHF.

The rearrangement joins TRBV30 to TRBJ2-5; D uncertain. The V end was cut by 2 bases, the J end by 5 bases, with 9 bases between. The CDR3 loop spans 12 amino acids. CDR1 is GTSNPN, CDR2 SVGIG, per germline (reference sequence). CDR3 sequence reads: CAWSPRWETQYF. The DNA for the CDR3 is TGTGCCTGGAGTCCCAGGTGGGAGACCCAGTACTTC.

This clone turned up a few times. A junction boundary mismatches the germline segment, possibly from a read error. The chain couples TRBV6-5 to TRBJ1-2; 10 bases align to TRBD1. Germline V gene data show CDR1 as MNHEY and CDR2 as SVGAGI. The length of the CDR3 is 15 residues. The CDR3 is CASSRQGARSGDYAF. Written as DNA, the CDR3 is TGTGCCAGCAGCCGACAGGGGGCGAGGTCGGGGGACTACGCCTTC.

The chain combines TRBV5-1 with TRBJ1-2, with 11 bases lining up with TRBD1. CDR3 size: 15 residues. Germline-derived CDR1 and CDR2 are SGHRS and YFSETQ. The V segment lost 5 bases and the J segment 7 bases; nucleotides outside the gene matches: 10. CDR3 residues: CASRGQGEPLPGYTF. CDR3 nucleotide sequence: TGCGCCAGCAGGGGACAGGGGGAACCTCTCCCTGGCTACACCTTC. The whole variable domain, remainder taken from reference TRBV5-1 and TRBJ1-2, is KAGVTQTPRYLIKTRGQQVTLSCSPISGHRSVSWYQQTPGQGLQFLFEYFSETQRNKGNFPGRFSGRQFSNSRSEMNVSTLELGDSALYLCASRGQGEPLPGYTFGSGTRLTVV.

J is TRBJ2-3 and V is TRBV7-9; D is possibly TRBD2 (5 bases). Germline V gene data show CDR1 as SEHNR and CDR2 as FQNEAQ (reference sequence). The CDR3 consists of 16 residues. V dropped 5 bases and J dropped 0 bases, with 15 bases sitting between them. The CDR3 DNA follows: TGTGCCAGCAGCCCCCTCCCTAGCCCTAGCACAGATACGCAGTATTTT. Amino acid sequence: CASSPLPSPSTDTQYF.

The V call is TRBV18, the J call TRBJ2-7, with 7 positions matching TRBD2. Germline loops: CDR1 KGHSH, CDR2 LQKENI. The junction had 7 bases not matched to a gene; V was cut back by 4 bases and J by 4 bases. This CDR3 is built from 14 residues. The CDR3 here is CASSQGRGGYEQYF. CDR3 sequence (DNA): TGTGCCAGCTCACAAGGGAGGGGAGGTTACGAGCAGTACTTC.

The V gene is TRBV5-4, the J gene TRBJ1-4; weak D call: TRBD1 (5 bases). The ends were cut back, 4 bases at V and 4 bases at J, with 11 bases in the middle. This CDR3 region has 14 residues. The germline gives CDR1 SGHNT, CDR2 YYREEE (reference sequence). The CDR3 nucleotides are TGTGCCAGCAGCGAGGGACGGGTTAATGAAAAACTGTTTTTT. It specifies CASSEGRVNEKLFF.

V gene TRBV19 combines with J gene TRBJ2-1, with D perhaps assigned TRBD1 or TRBD2 (5 bases each). V was shortened by 5 bases and J by 10 bases, with 15 bases between the two germline ends. CDR3 length: 13 amino acids. CDR1 is LNHDA, CDR2 SQIVND, per germline (reference sequence). The CDR3 protein is CASSAGTSLEQFF. The CDR3 DNA sequence: TGTGCCAGTAGTGCTGGGACCTCCTTGGAGCAGTTCTTC.